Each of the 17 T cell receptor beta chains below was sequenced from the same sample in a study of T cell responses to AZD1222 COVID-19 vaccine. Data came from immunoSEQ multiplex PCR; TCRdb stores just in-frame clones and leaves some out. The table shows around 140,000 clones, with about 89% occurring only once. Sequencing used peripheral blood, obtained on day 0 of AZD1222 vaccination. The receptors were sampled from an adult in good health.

Here the CDR3 reads CASSLDLLGQGRNGYTF. The CDR3 nucleotides are TGTGCCAGCAGCTTGGACCTACTTGGACAGGGACGGAATGGCTACACCTTC. The chain links TRBV5-6 to TRBJ1-2; 8 bases fit TRBD1. Losses at the gene ends were 0 bases for V and 6 bases for J; bases not matched to a gene: 13. Per the germline V gene, CDR1 is SGHDT and CDR2 is YYEEEE. This CDR3 contains 17 residues.

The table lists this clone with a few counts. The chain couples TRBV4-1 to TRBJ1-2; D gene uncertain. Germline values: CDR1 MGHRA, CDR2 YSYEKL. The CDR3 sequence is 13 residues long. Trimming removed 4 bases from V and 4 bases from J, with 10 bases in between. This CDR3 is CASSPLLAYGYTF. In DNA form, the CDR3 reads TGCGCCAGCAGCCCCTTGTTGGCCTATGGCTACACCTTC.

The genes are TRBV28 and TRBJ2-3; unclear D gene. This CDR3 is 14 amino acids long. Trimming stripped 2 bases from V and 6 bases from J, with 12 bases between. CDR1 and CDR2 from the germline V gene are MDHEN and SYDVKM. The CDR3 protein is CASSLSSFIDTQYF. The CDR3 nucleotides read TGTGCCAGCAGTTTAAGTTCTTTCATCGATACGCAGTATTTT. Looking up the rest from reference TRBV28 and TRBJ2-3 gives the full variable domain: DVKVTQSSRYLVKRTGEKVFLECVQDMDHENMFWYRQDPGLGLRLIYFSYDVKMKEKGDIPEGYSVSREKKERFSLILESASTNQTSMYLCASSLSSFIDTQYFGPGTRLTVL.

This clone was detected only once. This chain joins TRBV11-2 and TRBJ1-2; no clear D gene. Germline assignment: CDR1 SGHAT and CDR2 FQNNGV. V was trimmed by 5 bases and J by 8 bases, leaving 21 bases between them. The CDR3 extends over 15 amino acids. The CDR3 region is CASSQPGSKKRGYTF. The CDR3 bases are TGTGCCAGCAGCCAACCGGGCTCTAAAAAGCGGGGCTACACCTTC.

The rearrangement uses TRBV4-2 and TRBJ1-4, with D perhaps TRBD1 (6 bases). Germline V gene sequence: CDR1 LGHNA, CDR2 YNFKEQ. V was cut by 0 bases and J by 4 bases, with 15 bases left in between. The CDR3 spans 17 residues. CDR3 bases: TGTGCCAGCAGCCAAGATCTAGGGGGGCGCGGTAATGAAAAACTGTTTTTT. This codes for CASSQDLGGRGNEKLFF.

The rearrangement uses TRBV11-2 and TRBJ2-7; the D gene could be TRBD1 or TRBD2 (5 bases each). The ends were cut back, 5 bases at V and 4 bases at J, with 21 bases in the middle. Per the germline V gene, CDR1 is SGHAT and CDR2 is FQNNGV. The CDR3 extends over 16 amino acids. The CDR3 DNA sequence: TGTGCCAGCAGCGCGGTTACTAGTACGGGGCCTTACGAGCAGTACTTC. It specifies CASSAVTSTGPYEQYF.

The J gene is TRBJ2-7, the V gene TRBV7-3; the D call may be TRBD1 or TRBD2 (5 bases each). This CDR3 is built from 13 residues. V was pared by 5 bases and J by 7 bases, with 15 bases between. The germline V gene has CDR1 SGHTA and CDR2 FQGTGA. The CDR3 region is CASSPSGGREQYF. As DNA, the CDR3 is TGTGCCAGCAGCCCAAGTGGGGGAAGGGAGCAGTACTTC.

The CDR3 DNA sequence: TGTGCCAGTAGTATAGATCCGGGAAACACTGAAGCTTTCTTT. This encodes CASSIDPGNTEAFF. The V call is TRBV19, the J call TRBJ1-1; no definite D call. The CDR3 is made up of 14 amino acids. Germline loops: CDR1 LNHDA, CDR2 SQIVND (reference sequence). The V gene lost 0 bases and the J gene lost 2 bases, with 7 bases spanning the gap.

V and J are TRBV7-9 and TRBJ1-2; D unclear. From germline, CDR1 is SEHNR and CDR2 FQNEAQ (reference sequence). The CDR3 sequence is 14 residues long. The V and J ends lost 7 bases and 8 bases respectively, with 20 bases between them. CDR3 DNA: TGTGCCAGCACGAATTTCCGCTCGGGGTTCGGCTACACCTTC. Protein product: CASTNFRSGFGYTF.

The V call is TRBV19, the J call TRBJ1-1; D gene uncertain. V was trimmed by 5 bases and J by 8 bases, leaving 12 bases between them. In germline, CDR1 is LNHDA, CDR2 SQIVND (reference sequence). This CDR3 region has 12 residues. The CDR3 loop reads CASSSTREEAFF. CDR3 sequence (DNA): TGTGCCAGTAGTTCTACACGGGAGGAAGCTTTCTTT. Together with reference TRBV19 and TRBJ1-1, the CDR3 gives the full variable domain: DGGITQSPKYLFRKEGQNVTLSCEQNLNHDAMYWYRQDPGQGLRLIYYSQIVNDFQKGDIAEGYSVSREKKESFPLTVTSAQKNPTAFYLCASSSTREEAFFGQGTRLTVV.

CDR3 sequence: CASRMDRSNTEAFF. The DNA of the CDR3 is TGTGCCAGCAGGATGGACAGATCGAACACTGAAGCTTTCTTT. This sequence joins TRBV6-5 and TRBJ1-1, with D perhaps matching TRBD1 (6 bases). This CDR3 is 14 amino acids long. V gave up 6 bases and J gave up 1 base, with 12 bases separating them. Germline CDR1 and CDR2: MNHEY and SVGAGI.

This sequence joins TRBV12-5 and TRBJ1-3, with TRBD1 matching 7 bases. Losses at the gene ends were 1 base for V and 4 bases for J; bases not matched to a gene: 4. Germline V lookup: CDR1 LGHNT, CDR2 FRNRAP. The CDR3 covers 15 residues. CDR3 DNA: TGTGCTAGTGGTTTGGCAGGGGGACAGGGAAACACCATATATTTT. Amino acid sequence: CASGLAGGQGNTIYF. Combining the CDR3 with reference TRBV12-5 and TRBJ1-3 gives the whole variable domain DARVTQTPRHKVTEMGQEVTMRCQPILGHNTVFWYRQTMMQGLELLAYFRNRAPLDDSGMPKDRFSAEMPDATLATLKIQPSEPRDSAVYFCASGLAGGQGNTIYFGEGSWLTVV.

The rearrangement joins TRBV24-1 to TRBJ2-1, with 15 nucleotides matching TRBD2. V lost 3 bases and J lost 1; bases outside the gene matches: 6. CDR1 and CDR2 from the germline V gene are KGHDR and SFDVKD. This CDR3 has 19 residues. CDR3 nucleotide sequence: TGTGCCACCAGTGATGCGGGACTAGCGGGAGGCCTTTCCTACAATGAGCAGTTCTTC. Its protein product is CATSDAGLAGGLSYNEQFF.

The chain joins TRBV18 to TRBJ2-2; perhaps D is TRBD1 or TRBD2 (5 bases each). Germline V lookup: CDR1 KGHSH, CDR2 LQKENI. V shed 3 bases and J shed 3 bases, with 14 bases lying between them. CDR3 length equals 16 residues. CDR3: CASSPRQVGDTGELFF. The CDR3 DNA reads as TGTGCCAGCTCACCCAGGCAGGTGGGGGACACCGGGGAGCTGTTTTTT. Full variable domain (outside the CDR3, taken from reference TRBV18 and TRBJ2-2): NAGVMQNPRHLVRRRGQEARLRCSPMKGHSHVYWYRQLPEEGLKFMVYLQKENIIDESGMPKERFSAEFPKEGPSILRIQQVVRGDSAAYFCASSPRQVGDTGELFFGEGSRLTVL.

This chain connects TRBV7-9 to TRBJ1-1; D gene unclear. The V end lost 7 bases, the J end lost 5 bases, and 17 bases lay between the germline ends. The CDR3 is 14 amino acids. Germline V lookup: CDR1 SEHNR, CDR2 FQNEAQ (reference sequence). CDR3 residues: CASTEGGRWTEAFF. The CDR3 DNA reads TGTGCCAGCACCGAAGGTGGGCGGTGGACTGAAGCTTTCTTT. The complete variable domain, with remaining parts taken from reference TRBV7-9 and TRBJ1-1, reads DTGVSQNPRHKITKRGQNVTFRCDPISEHNRLYWYRQTLGQGPEFLTYFQNEAQLEKSRLLSDRFSAERPKGSFSTLEIQRTEQGDSAMYLCASTEGGRWTEAFFGQGTRLTVV.

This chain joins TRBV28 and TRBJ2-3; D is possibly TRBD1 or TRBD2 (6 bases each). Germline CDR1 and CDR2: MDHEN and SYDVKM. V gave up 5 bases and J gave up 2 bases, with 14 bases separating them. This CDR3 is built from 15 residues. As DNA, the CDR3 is TGTGCCAGCAGTACATGGAGGGGGGCCACAGATACGCAGTATTTT. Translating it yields CASSTWRGATDTQYF.

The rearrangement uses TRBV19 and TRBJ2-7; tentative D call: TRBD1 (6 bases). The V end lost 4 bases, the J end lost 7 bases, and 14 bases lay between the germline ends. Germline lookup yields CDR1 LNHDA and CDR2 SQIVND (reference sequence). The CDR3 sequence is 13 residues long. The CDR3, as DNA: TGTGCCAGTAGTACAACAGGGACGGGAGAGCAGTACTTC. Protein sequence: CASSTTGTGEQYF.